The rows below give T cell receptor beta chains drawn from one sample of a study of long-term antiretroviral therapy in people with HIV. Some clones are missing from TCRdb's copy, which holds only in-frame ones; the method was immunoSEQ multiplex PCR. The data show roughly 34,000 clones, approximately 95% seen once. The sequences come from unsorted PBMCs, collected approximately 5.1 years after starting antiretroviral therapy. Source of these receptors: a woman aged 45-65 years with HIV. Each CDR3 is given with its conserved first and last residue. Fields, in order: clone size, J gene, V gene, D gene, CDR3 protein, CDR3 DNA. D genes are given only for firm matches. A clone size is listed for some rows: how often the clone was seen (once, few, many), or a class if it is expanded.

-	TRBJ2-1	TRBV7-9	TRBD1	CASTPRGQVYNEQFF	TGTGCCAGCACCCCCCGGGGACAGGTTTACAATGAGCAGTTCTTC
-	TRBJ2-7	TRBV30	-	CAWSRGYEQYF	TGTGCCTGGAGCAGGGGCTACGAGCAGTACTTC
-	TRBJ1-6	TRBV19	-	CASTSQGSGYSPLHF	TGTGCCAGTACCTCGCAGGGCAGCGGTTATTCACCCCTCCACTTT
-	TRBJ1-5	TRBV7-8	-	CASSLEAIQPQHF	TGTGCCAGCAGCTTAGAGGCGATTCAGCCCCAGCATTTT
-	TRBJ2-2	TRBV5-1	TRBD1	CASSLVGGQVPGELFF	TGCGCCAGCAGCTTGGTCGGAGGACAGGTCCCCGGGGAGCTGTTTTTT
-	TRBJ2-2	TRBV30	-	CAWGNTGELFF	TGTGCCTGGGGCAACACCGGGGAGCTGTTTTTT
-	TRBJ1-1	TRBV10-3	TRBD1	CAISERQGNTEAFF	TGTGCCATCAGTGAGAGACAGGGTAACACTGAAGCTTTCTTT
-	TRBJ2-3	TRBV7-9	-	CASSYRTDTQYF	TGTGCCAGCAGCTACCGAACAGATACGCAGTATTTT
-	TRBJ1-4	TRBV10-3	-	CAIGRSDEKLFF	TGTGCCATCGGGAGGAGTGATGAAAAACTGTTTTTT
-	TRBJ2-1	TRBV2	TRBD2	CAGSGGVYNEQFF	TGTGCCGGTAGCGGGGGGGTCTACAATGAGCAGTTCTTC
-	TRBJ1-6	TRBV2	-	CASSEEGLSEGSLHF	TGTGCCAGCAGTGAGGAGGGGCTGAGCGAAGGATCCCTCCACTTT
-	TRBJ2-2	TRBV18	TRBD1	CASSTGQAGNTGELFF	TGTGCCAGCTCGACCGGACAGGCAGGGAACACCGGGGAGCTGTTTTTT
-	TRBJ1-2	TRBV7-3	TRBD1	CASSSDRGRSDGYTF	TGTGCCAGCAGCTCCGACAGGGGGCGGTCTGATGGCTACACCTTC
-	TRBJ1-3	TRBV5-1	-	CASSLSRGSSGNTIYF	TGCGCCAGCAGCTTAAGTAGGGGTAGCTCTGGAAACACCATATATTTT
-	TRBJ1-1	TRBV29-1	-	CSVAQGATEAFF	TGCAGCGTGGCACAGGGCGCCACTGAAGCTTTCTTT
-	TRBJ2-1	TRBV7-9	-	CASSRDRYNEQFF	TGTGCCAGCAGCCGGGACCGTTACAATGAGCAGTTCTTC
few	TRBJ2-5	TRBV10-2	TRBD2	CASSAAGLAGEETQYF	TGCGCCAGCAGTGCCGCGGGACTAGCGGGGGAAGAGACCCAGTACTTC
once	TRBJ1-5	TRBV19	-	CASSPTNGGHSNQPQHF	TGTGCCAGTAGCCCGACTAATGGAGGGCATAGCAATCAGCCCCAGCATTTT
-	TRBJ2-7	TRBV7-9	TRBD1	CASSRPRDRWDEQYF	TGTGCCAGCAGTCGGCCCCGGGACAGGTGGGACGAGCAGTACTTC
-	TRBJ1-2	TRBV6-1	TRBD1	CASSWTGNNGYTF	TGTGCCAGCAGTTGGACAGGGAACAATGGCTACACCTTC
once	TRBJ1-1	TRBV2	-	CASMTGTEAFF	TGTGCCAGCATGACAGGCACTGAAGCTTTCTTT
-	TRBJ1-2	TRBV7-2	TRBD1	CASSYRDSYGYTF	TGTGCCAGCAGCTACCGGGACAGCTATGGCTACACCTTC
once	TRBJ2-5	TRBV11-1	-	CASSLGDSETQYF	TGTGCCAGCAGCCTAGGGGATTCAGAGACCCAGTACTTC
-	TRBJ1-2	TRBV9	-	CASSVKPNGPGGGYTF	TGTGCCAGCAGCGTAAAACCGAATGGGCCTGGGGGGGGCTACACCTTC
once	TRBJ2-3	TRBV6-5	-	CASTKGRITDTQYF	TGTGCCAGCACCAAAGGACGGATCACAGATACGCAGTATTTT
-	TRBJ2-6	TRBV29-1	-	CSVQSSGANVLTF	TGCAGCGTACAAAGCTCTGGGGCCAACGTCCTGACTTTC
-	TRBJ2-2	TRBV7-9	-	CASAAPGVTGELFF	TGTGCCAGCGCCGCCCCCGGGGTCACCGGGGAGCTGTTTTTT
once	TRBJ2-7	TRBV5-1	-	CASSLASPGEQYF	TGCGCCAGCAGCTTGGCTTCCCCCGGCGAGCAGTACTTC
-	TRBJ1-6	TRBV27	-	CASSLSGGFQQNLHF	TGTGCCAGCAGTTTATCTGGGGGCTTCCAGCAGAACCTCCACTTT
-	TRBJ2-3	TRBV29-1	-	CSVEEVGDTQYF	TGCAGCGTTGAAGAAGTAGGGGATACGCAGTATTTT
-	TRBJ2-5	TRBV5-4	-	CASSPRTGWETQYF	TGTGCCAGCAGCCCCAGGACTGGATGGGAGACCCAGTACTTC
-	TRBJ2-7	TRBV7-2	-	CASSPGTVSYEQYF	TGTGCCAGCAGCCCCGGGACGGTCTCCTACGAGCAGTACTTC